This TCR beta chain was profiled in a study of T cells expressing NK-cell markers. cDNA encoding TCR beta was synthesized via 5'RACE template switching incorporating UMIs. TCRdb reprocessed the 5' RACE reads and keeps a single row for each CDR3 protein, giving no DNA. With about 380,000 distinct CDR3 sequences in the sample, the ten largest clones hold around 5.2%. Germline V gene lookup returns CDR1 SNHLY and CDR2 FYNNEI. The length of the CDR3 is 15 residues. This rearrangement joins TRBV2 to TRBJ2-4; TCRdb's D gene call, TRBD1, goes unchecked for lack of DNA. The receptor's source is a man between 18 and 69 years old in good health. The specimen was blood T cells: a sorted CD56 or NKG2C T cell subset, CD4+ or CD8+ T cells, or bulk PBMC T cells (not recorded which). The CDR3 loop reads CASSEEGMVVNIQYF.